This is a list of T cell receptor beta chains from one sample in a study of T-cell reconstitution after alpha-beta-depleted transplantation in children. TCRdb reprocessed the PCR reads via MiXCR and lists one record per CDR3 protein. The sample has approximately 70,000 distinct CDR3 sequences, 4.9% seen once; the top ten hold 18%. Sequencing used PBMCs, mostly from graft donor cells, obtained 180 days after TCRalphabeta/CD19-depleted stem cell transplant. The receptors here all came from a boy under two years old who had a stem cell transplant for acute myeloid leukemia, so the T cells may come from the graft donor. The CDR3 runs from the conserved cysteine through the conserved F or W. Each record gives: V gene, J gene, CDR3 protein.

TRBV19	TRBJ1-1	CASSIRLSRNTEAFF
TRBV7-2	TRBJ2-3	CASSSRQYTDTQYF
TRBV5-1	TRBJ2-7	CASSLGQREQYF
TRBV12-3/TRBV12-4	TRBJ1-5	CASSLRQGGQPQHF
TRBV20-1	TRBJ2-6	CSASKGRSSGANVLTF
TRBV7-8	TRBJ2-7	CASSLVISFSSYEQYF
TRBV20-1	TRBJ1-5	CSARDPRGPYSNQPQHF
TRBV5-1	TRBJ2-5	CASSLEVGRQETQYF
TRBV5-4	TRBJ2-1	CASSLRTDYNEQFF
TRBV7-3	TRBJ1-2	CASSATGGSINGYTF
TRBV20-1	TRBJ2-3	CSARPGRSPTDTQYF
TRBV4-1	TRBJ1-1	CASSALPPGGQDTEAFF
TRBV6-5	TRBJ1-3	CASSYGGTNTIYF
TRBV7-8	TRBJ2-5	CASSPRQIQETQYF
TRBV7-9	TRBJ1-2	CASSLGGPAYGYTF
TRBV7-6	TRBJ2-5	CASSLAVLLQGTQYF
TRBV13	TRBJ2-3	CASSRFVSGGTDTQYF
TRBV7-9	TRBJ1-4	CASSLHGRDGEKLFF
TRBV2	TRBJ2-1	CASSEGEQFF
TRBV27	TRBJ2-2	CASSLSGGPTGELFF
TRBV4-3	TRBJ2-5	CASSQDYRGSAETQYF
TRBV4-3	TRBJ2-1	CASSQGLGSGGQFF
TRBV5-4	TRBJ1-1	CASSFLWFTGTAPDTEAFF
TRBV20-1	TRBJ1-1	CSASFDNGPSSKEAFF
TRBV11-2	TRBJ2-2	CASSLYWSPGGSGELFF
TRBV4-1	TRBJ1-4	CASSPLLSEKLFF
TRBV7-9	TRBJ2-3	CASSPNRLAGDTDTQYF
TRBV4-2	TRBJ1-2	CASSPRGDGYTF
TRBV29-1	TRBJ1-1	CSVVKQGLEAFF
TRBV24-1	TRBJ2-1	CATSDGGGSYNEQFF
TRBV10-3	TRBJ1-2	CANGGPPGNYGYTF
TRBV6-5	TRBJ2-1	CASSYPVRTGMYNEQFF
TRBV28	TRBJ1-6	CASGQGYSPLHF
TRBV5-4	TRBJ1-5	CASSLKGVDQPQHF
TRBV10-3	TRBJ2-3	CAISESLRSTDTQYF
TRBV12-3/TRBV12-4	TRBJ1-5	CASSFHASYVGQPQHF
TRBV29-1	TRBJ2-7	CSVEGIHYEQYF
TRBV18	TRBJ2-5	CASSPDSLGTQYF
TRBV5-1	TRBJ2-2	CASSLAHLAANTGELFF
TRBV7-2	TRBJ2-1	CASSPPGLGGHEQFF
TRBV28	TRBJ1-4	CASSLLRSGDNEKLFF
TRBV20-1	TRBJ2-5	CSAPRTEGTQYF
TRBV4-3	TRBJ1-2	CASSQERGPNYGYTF
TRBV28	TRBJ1-2	CASRYQSRYGYTF
TRBV7-9	TRBJ2-1	CASSLGTDNEQFF
TRBV5-1	TRBJ2-5	CASSFGSGSETQYF
TRBV5-4	TRBJ1-2	CASSLRLGPNYGYTF
TRBV5-1	TRBJ1-1	CASSLTTPFAEAFF